A single T cell receptor beta chain is shown here with its context. As yet, its antigen is unknown. This sample was included in a study of human T cells and chemical hapten exposure. Study-wide points: Unchanged with DPC sensitization were TCRs above 1 in 1000 frequency.

Single cDNA molecules in the library carried unique molecular identifiers attached during preparation. TCRdb fed the RACE reads into MiXCR, producing one record per CDR3 protein. Among 150,000 or so distinct CDR3 sequences listed, around 13% were seen once. Time point of the sample: patch test 1, 2 weeks after DPC sensitization. Described treatment: therapeutic diphenylcyclopropenone sensitization with weekly scalp DPC. The CDR3 is 17 residues long. Germline assignment: CDR1 SGHVS and CDR2 FNYEAQ. V lost 1 base and J 4 bases, leaving 16 bases between the germline ends. Sample: whole blood, taken in connection with sensitization to the hapten diphenylcyclopropenone (DPC). The receptor was isolated from a woman aged 30 to 39 with alopecia areata. Some clones in this sample may be carry-over from other donors' samples. This chain joins TRBV7-6 and TRBJ2-2, with D possibly being TRBD2 (6 bases). The CDR3, as DNA: TGTGCCAGCAGCTTAGGACCAGGGACTTCGAGCACCGGGGAGCTGTTTTTT. Residues: CASSLGPGTSSTGELFF.